The clone carrying this T cell receptor beta chain was seen once. No antigen is known for it. Assay used: immunoSEQ multiplex PCR; TCRdb lists only in-frame clones, some missing. The sample has 65,000 to 95,000 clones; just over 85% are singletons. The data originate from a study of OX40 agonist ivuxolimab in advanced cancers. Study in general: Administration of intravenous ivuxolimab to patients occurred every 2 weeks at 0.01 to 10 mg/kg. Prior anti-PD-1, anti-PD-L1 or anti-CTLA-4 therapy was allowed; approximately 41% had some. Study outcomes and limitations: Researchers report that CD8+ T cells had, on average, more expanded clones than CD4+. With doses of 0.1 to 3.0 mg/kg, CD4+ and CD8+ blood T cells had undergone clonal expansion by week 6.

Unmatched junction bases numbered 11, after V lost 6 bases and J lost 4 bases. The CDR3 has 18 residues. Germline assignment: CDR1 SGHAT and CDR2 FQNNGV. The sample was CD4+ or CD8+ T cells sorted from blood, taken in a trial of the OX40 agonist ivuxolimab. J is TRBJ2-5 and V is TRBV11-2; TRBD2 matches at 16 bases. This clonotype was obtained from an adult with an advanced solid tumor such as melanoma, head and neck, liver or kidney cancer. The CDR3 protein is CASSPGTSGRALGETQYF. The CDR3, as DNA: TGTGCCAGCAGTCCTGGGACTAGCGGGAGGGCCTTGGGAGAGACCCAGTACTTC.